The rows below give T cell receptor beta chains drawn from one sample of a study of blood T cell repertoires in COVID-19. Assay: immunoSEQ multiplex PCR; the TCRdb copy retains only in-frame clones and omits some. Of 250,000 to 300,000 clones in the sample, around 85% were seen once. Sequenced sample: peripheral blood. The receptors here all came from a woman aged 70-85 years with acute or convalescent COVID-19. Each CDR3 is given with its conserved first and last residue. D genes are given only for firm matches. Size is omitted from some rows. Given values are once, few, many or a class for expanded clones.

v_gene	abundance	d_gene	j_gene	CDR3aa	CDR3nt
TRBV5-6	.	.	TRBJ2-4	CASSLDVALNIQYF	TGTGCCAGCAGTCTCGACGTAGCTTTAAACATTCAGTACTTC
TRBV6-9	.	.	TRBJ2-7	CASSYSTGPPGEQYF	TGTGCCAGCAGTTACTCGACAGGTCCTCCGGGCGAGCAGTACTTC
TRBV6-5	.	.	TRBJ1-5	CASSNGGLGNQPQHF	TGTGCCAGCAGCAACGGGGGATTGGGCAATCAGCCCCAGCATTTT
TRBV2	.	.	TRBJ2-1	CASRDSSYNEQFF	TGTGCCAGCAGGGACAGCTCCTACAATGAGCAGTTCTTC
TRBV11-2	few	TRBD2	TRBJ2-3	CASSLAAGTSGVDTQYF	TGTGCCAGCAGCCTAGCGGCCGGGACTAGCGGGGTGGATACGCAGTATTTT
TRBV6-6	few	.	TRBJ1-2	CASSDRQSNYGYTF	TGTGCCAGCAGTGACAGACAGTCTAACTATGGCTACACCTTC
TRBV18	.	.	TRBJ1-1	CASSPNLVGEGTEAFF	TGTGCCAGCTCACCTAATCTGGTCGGGGAAGGGACTGAAGCTTTCTTT
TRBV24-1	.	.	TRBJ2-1	CATSDSKSDEQFF	TGTGCCACCAGTGATTCCAAGTCGGATGAGCAGTTCTTC
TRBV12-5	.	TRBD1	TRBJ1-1	CASRGTGSQAFF	TGTGCTAGTAGAGGGACAGGGTCTCAAGCTTTCTTT
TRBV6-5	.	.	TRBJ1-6	CASSYGSAVYHF	TGTGCCAGCAGTTACGGGTCTGCGGTCTACCACTTT
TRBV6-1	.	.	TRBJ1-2	CASSEKGEGRGYTF	TGTGCCAGCAGTGAAAAAGGGGAAGGTCGAGGCTACACCTTC
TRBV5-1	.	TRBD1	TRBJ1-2	CASSFRTGANYGYTF	TGCGCCAGCAGCTTTCGGACAGGAGCCAACTATGGCTACACCTTC
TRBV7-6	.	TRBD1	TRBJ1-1	CASSSSGTVNTEAFF	TGTGCCAGCAGCTCATCAGGGACAGTGAACACTGAAGCTTTCTTT
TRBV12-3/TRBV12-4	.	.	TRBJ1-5	CASSPGAQPQHF	TGTGCCAGCAGTCCAGGGGCGCAGCCCCAGCATTTT
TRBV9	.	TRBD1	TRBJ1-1	CASSLSQGANTEAFF	TGTGCCAGCAGCTTGTCACAGGGGGCCAACACTGAAGCTTTCTTT
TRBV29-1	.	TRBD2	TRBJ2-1	CSGKAGDRSNEQFF	TGCAGCGGTAAAGCGGGGGACCGGTCCAATGAGCAGTTCTTC
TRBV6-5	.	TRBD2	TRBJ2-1	CASSYVSGGFNEQFF	TGTGCCAGCAGTTACGTTAGCGGGGGGTTCAATGAGCAGTTCTTC
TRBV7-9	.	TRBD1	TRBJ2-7	CASSRQGEYEQYF	TGTGCCAGCAGCAGACAGGGGGAATACGAGCAGTACTTC
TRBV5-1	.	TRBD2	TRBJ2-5	CASSLVAGQGGIETQYF	TGCGCCAGCAGCTTGGTAGCGGGGCAAGGGGGTATCGAGACCCAGTACTTC
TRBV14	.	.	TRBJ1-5	CASSQDGGFRNQPQHF	TGTGCCAGCAGCCAAGATGGAGGATTCCGCAATCAGCCCCAGCATTTT
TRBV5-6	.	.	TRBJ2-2	CASSLERGSSNTGELFF	TGTGCCAGCAGCTTGGAAAGAGGCAGCTCGAACACCGGGGAGCTGTTTTTT
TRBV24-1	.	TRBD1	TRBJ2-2	CATRSGTGLWLFF	TGTGCCACCAGGTCCGGGACAGGGTTATGGCTGTTTTTT